A single sample gave rise to the 29 T cell receptor beta chains below, sequenced in a study of blood T cell repertoires in COVID-19. Profiled with immunoSEQ multiplex PCR; TCRdb holds only in-frame clones, not every one. The repertoire holds about 280,000 clones, with 70% to 90% as singletons. Sequencing input: peripheral blood. These receptors were taken from a woman under 40 who had recovered from COVID-19.

This clone was recorded once. The rearrangement joins TRBV19 to TRBJ2-5; 9 nucleotides align to TRBD1. Germline CDR1 LNHDA, CDR2 SQIVND (reference sequence). This CDR3 spans 17 amino acids. V was clipped by 2 bases and J by 5 bases; unmatched bases: 12. The CDR3 DNA reads TGTGCCAGTAGTATATCCACCTCCGGACAGGGGAGGGAGACCCAGTACTTC. This encodes CASSISTSGQGRETQYF.

The sample holds many counts of this clone. V usage is TRBV24-1 and J usage is TRBJ2-1; a possible D gene is TRBD2 (6 bases). Trimming removed 1 base from V and 5 bases from J, with 8 bases in between. Germline V lookup: CDR1 KGHDR, CDR2 SFDVKD. The length of the CDR3 is 14 residues. CDR3 amino acids: CATSDFGGNNEQFF. The CDR3 DNA follows: TGTGCCACCAGTGATTTCGGGGGAAACAATGAGCAGTTCTTC.

The chain links TRBV28 to TRBJ1-6, with D maybe TRBD1 (6 bases). With 5 bases removed from V and 5 bases from J, the gap between germline ends came to 16 bases. This CDR3 has 16 amino acids. The germline V gene encodes CDR1 MDHEN and CDR2 SYDVKM. CDR3 loop: CASSLDRTADNSPLHF. The CDR3 coding sequence is TGTGCCAGCAGTCTTGACCGGACAGCAGATAATTCACCCCTCCACTTT. Drawing the rest from reference TRBV28 and TRBJ1-6, the complete variable domain is DVKVTQSSRYLVKRTGEKVFLECVQDMDHENMFWYRQDPGLGLRLIYFSYDVKMKEKGDIPEGYSVSREKKERFSLILESASTNQTSMYLCASSLDRTADNSPLHFGNGTRLTVT.

The chain combines TRBV5-1 with TRBJ2-1; 8 nucleotides align to TRBD2. In germline, CDR1 is SGHRS, CDR2 YFSETQ. The CDR3 sequence is 15 residues long. The V gene end was trimmed by 0 bases and the J gene end by 6 bases; junction bases not matched to a gene: 5. The CDR3 protein is CASSLARGGPNEQFF. The DNA for the CDR3 is TGCGCCAGCAGCTTGGCCCGCGGGGGGCCCAATGAGCAGTTCTTC. The full variable domain, with the rest looked up from reference TRBV5-1 and TRBJ2-1, is KAGVTQTPRYLIKTRGQQVTLSCSPISGHRSVSWYQQTPGQGLQFLFEYFSETQRNKGNFPGRFSGRQFSNSRSEMNVSTLELGDSALYLCASSLARGGPNEQFFGPGTRLTVL.

The CDR3 loop reads CASSIGGGAADTQYF. CDR3 in DNA: TGTGCCAGTAGTATAGGGGGAGGGGCGGCAGATACGCAGTATTTT. The V call is TRBV19, the J call TRBJ2-3; TRBD2 matches at 7 bases. Germline V gene data show CDR1 as LNHDA and CDR2 as SQIVND (reference sequence). The CDR3 loop spans 15 amino acids. Trimming removed 1 base from V and 4 bases from J; junction bases left unmatched: 5.

This chain links TRBV25-1 with TRBJ2-3; tentative D call: TRBD2 (5 bases). Between the trimmed V and J ends, which lost 4 bases and 0 bases, there was a span of 14 bases. Germline V gene lookup returns CDR1 MGHDK and CDR2 SYGVNS. This CDR3 is built from 16 residues. The CDR3 reads CASSVGISGSTDTQYF. The CDR3 DNA reads TGTGCCAGCAGTGTAGGGATTTCGGGAAGCACAGATACGCAGTATTTT.

The rearrangement joins TRBV19 to TRBJ1-2, with D uncertain. Between the trimmed V and J ends, which lost 2 bases and 10 bases, there was a span of 14 bases. Germline V lookup: CDR1 LNHDA, CDR2 SQIVND (reference sequence). This CDR3 contains 13 residues. The DNA for the CDR3 is TGTGCCAGTAGTATAAAGTTGATAGCCACCTACACCTTC. Amino acids: CASSIKLIATYTF. The full variable domain, rest sourced from reference TRBV19 and TRBJ1-2, is DGGITQSPKYLFRKEGQNVTLSCEQNLNHDAMYWYRQDPGQGLRLIYYSQIVNDFQKGDIAEGYSVSREKKESFPLTVTSAQKNPTAFYLCASSIKLIATYTFGSGTRLTVV.

The CDR3 loop is CASSLASSGGRETQYF. CDR3 DNA: TGTGCCAGCAGCTTAGCGAGTAGCGGGGGTCGAGAGACCCAGTACTTC. J is TRBJ2-5 and V is TRBV7-4, with 9 bases lining up with TRBD2. V shed 0 bases and J 4 bases; nucleotides not matched to a gene: 6. From germline, CDR1 is SGHVT and CDR2 SQSDAQ. The CDR3 runs 16 residues.

The chain has TRBV5-4 and TRBJ1-6; perhaps TRBD1 as D (6 bases). The CDR3 length is 16 residues. The germline V and J ends were trimmed by 3 bases and 9 bases, with 19 bases remaining between them. In germline, CDR1 is SGHNT, CDR2 YYREEE (reference sequence). Here the CDR3 reads CASSSNRGQPFSPLHF. The CDR3 DNA is TGTGCCAGCAGCTCCAATAGAGGACAGCCTTTTTCACCCCTCCACTTT.

This chain joins TRBV28 and TRBJ1-2; D unclear. Germline CDR1 MDHEN, CDR2 SYDVKM. The CDR3 is 10 amino acids. V was pared by 4 bases and J by 7 bases, with 4 bases between. CDR3: CASSSGGYTF. CDR3 bases: TGTGCCAGCAGTTCCGGTGGCTACACCTTC.

The rearrangement uses TRBV2 and TRBJ2-3, with TRBD1 identical over 8 bases. CDR3 size: 14 residues. Germline V CDR1 and CDR2: SNHLY, FYNNEI. With V trimmed by 7 bases and J by 2 bases, 5 bases remained unmatched. The CDR3 coding sequence is TGTGCCAGCACGGACAGGGCTTCCACAGATACGCAGTATTTT. Protein: CASTDRASTDTQYF.

The rearrangement joins TRBV5-1 to TRBJ1-2; 11 bases align to TRBD1. Germline loops: CDR1 SGHRS, CDR2 YFSETQ. The CDR3 consists of 15 residues. V lost 3 bases and J lost 4; bases outside the gene matches: 5. This CDR3 reads CASSSGTGGLYGYTF. CDR3 DNA sequence: TGCGCCAGCAGCTCCGGGACAGGGGGTCTCTATGGCTACACCTTC.

The chain couples TRBV11-2 to TRBJ1-1; tentatively, D is TRBD1 (6 bases). V gave up 4 bases and J gave up 1 base, with 19 bases separating them. The germline CDR1 and CDR2 sequences are SGHAT and FQNNGV. The CDR3 runs to 17 residues. CDR3 DNA sequence: TGTGCCAGCAGCTCACGCGGGGGGGCAGCGAAGAACACTGAAGCTTTCTTT. This codes for CASSSRGGAAKNTEAFF.

The table lists this clone with a count of one. V gene TRBV6-1 combines with J gene TRBJ2-5, with TRBD2 identical over 9 bases. The germline gives CDR1 MNHNS, CDR2 SASEGT. J lost 1 base, V lost 6 bases, and 3 bases had no gene match. This CDR3 is 14 amino acids long. The chain's CDR3 is CASRVLAGQETQYF. CDR3 sequence (DNA): TGTGCCAGCAGAGTACTAGCGGGCCAAGAGACCCAGTACTTC.

J is TRBJ2-3 and V is TRBV10-3, with 8 bases fitting TRBD2. V gave up 0 bases and J gave up 5 bases; unmatched junction bases: 10. Germline V CDR1 and CDR2: ENHRY, SYGVKD. CDR3 length equals 17 residues. CDR3 protein: CAISESGAGGEQDTQYF. CDR3 nucleotide sequence: TGTGCCATCAGTGAGTCTGGGGCGGGGGGAGAACAAGATACGCAGTATTTT.

The chain carries TRBV4-2 and TRBJ1-4, with D tentatively TRBD1 (5 bases). The germline gives CDR1 LGHNA, CDR2 YNFKEQ. Deletions cut 3 bases from V and 5 bases from J, with 13 bases between. CDR3 length equals 15 residues. CDR3 DNA sequence: TGTGCCAGCAGCCAGCCCGGGGGTAACAATGAAAAACTGTTTTTT. Amino acid sequence: CASSQPGGNNEKLFF.

The chain employs TRBV29-1 and TRBJ1-2, with TRBD1 identical over 7 bases. The germline gives CDR1 SQVTM, CDR2 ANQGSEA. The CDR3 length is 17 residues. V lost 6 bases and J lost 2; bases outside the gene matches: 18. The CDR3 loop reads CSVHFERDRVRNYGYTF. As DNA, the CDR3 is TGCAGCGTACACTTCGAACGAGACAGGGTCAGGAACTATGGCTACACCTTC.

The rearrangement joins TRBV19 to TRBJ2-7; 10 nucleotides agree with TRBD2. In germline, CDR1 is LNHDA, CDR2 SQIVND (reference sequence). The CDR3 is 14 residues long. V shed 8 bases, J shed 6 bases, and the junction held 10 bases outside the gene matches. The CDR3 loop is CASGSGRAPPEQYF. CDR3 DNA: TGTGCCAGTGGAAGCGGGAGGGCCCCTCCCGAGCAGTACTTC.

The genes are TRBV28 and TRBJ2-4; TRBD1 matches at 7 bases. After removal of 6 bases from V and 1 base from J, the junction contained 9 bases not matched to a gene. The CDR3 has 16 residues. CDR1 and CDR2 (germline): MDHEN, SYDVKM. The CDR3 is CASRPGQDVAKNIQYF. In nucleotides, the CDR3 is TGTGCCAGCAGGCCCGGACAGGACGTCGCCAAAAACATTCAGTACTTC.

This chain joins TRBV9 and TRBJ2-7; the D is unclear. Trimming shortened V by 2 bases and J by 6 bases, and 18 bases separated the two germline ends. The CDR3 contains 15 residues. CDR1 and CDR2 (germline): SGDLS, YYNGEE. CDR3 in amino acids: CASSVQPTGFPEQYF. In nucleotides, the CDR3 is TGTGCCAGCAGCGTCCAACCGACTGGTTTTCCCGAGCAGTACTTC.

The rearrangement links TRBV19 to TRBJ2-1; 9 positions agree with TRBD2. Germline CDR1 is LNHDA and CDR2 is SQIVND (reference sequence). The CDR3 sequence is 15 residues long. Trimming at V came to 3 bases and at J to 7 bases, leaving 7 bases not matched to a gene. CDR3 amino acids: CASSIGGRAWNEQFF. CDR3 nucleotides: TGTGCCAGTAGTATCGGCGGGAGGGCCTGGAATGAGCAGTTCTTC.

This chain uses TRBV5-5 with TRBJ2-7; 10 positions agree with TRBD1. The CDR3 has 17 amino acids. The V segment lost 4 bases and the J segment 2 bases; nucleotides outside the gene matches: 12. The germline gives CDR1 SGHKS, CDR2 YYEKEE (reference sequence). The CDR3 loop reads CASSHSGTGVNAYEQYF. CDR3 nucleotides: TGTGCCAGCAGCCACTCCGGGACAGGGGTTAACGCCTACGAGCAGTACTTC.

There are a few counts of this clone. This chain uses TRBV18 with TRBJ1-5; unclear D gene. Trimming took off 3 bases at V and 0 bases at J, with 12 bases between the two ends. CDR1 KGHSH and CDR2 LQKENI come from the germline V gene. The CDR3 sequence is 16 residues long. CDR3 residues: CASSPDARISNQPQHF. CDR3 sequence (DNA): TGTGCCAGCTCACCCGACGCCAGGATTAGCAATCAGCCCCAGCATTTT. Variable domain in full (rest from reference TRBV18 and TRBJ1-5): NAGVMQNPRHLVRRRGQEARLRCSPMKGHSHVYWYRQLPEEGLKFMVYLQKENIIDESGMPKERFSAEFPKEGPSILRIQQVVRGDSAAYFCASSPDARISNQPQHFGDGTRLSIL.

This rearrangement joins TRBV4-1 to TRBJ1-1; D is unresolved. This CDR3 contains 15 residues. The V gene lost 4 bases and the J gene lost 0 bases, with 12 bases spanning the gap. Germline V gives CDR1 MGHRA, CDR2 YSYEKL. CDR3 loop: CASSPREGMNTEAFF. CDR3 in DNA: TGCGCCAGCAGCCCCCGAGAGGGAATGAACACTGAAGCTTTCTTT.

The V and J genes are TRBV12-3 or TRBV12-4 and TRBJ2-5; TRBD2 matches at 7 bases. The CDR3 is 12 residues long. The junction had 3 bases not matched to a gene; V was cut back by 8 bases and J by 3 bases. DNA for the CDR3: TGTGCCAGCGGACTAGTAAAAGAGACCCAGTACTTC. Encoded protein: CASGLVKETQYF.

V gene TRBV18 combines with J gene TRBJ1-3; D is possibly TRBD1 (5 bases). This CDR3 region has 15 residues. Looked up from germline, CDR1 is KGHSH and CDR2 is LQKENI. V lost 2 bases, J lost 0 bases, and 8 bases lay in between. The CDR3 region has the DNA TGTGCCAGCTCACCAGTGACAGACTCTGGAAACACCATATATTTT. Protein: CASSPVTDSGNTIYF.

The V gene is TRBV5-5, the J gene TRBJ2-1; 10 nucleotides agree with TRBD2. The junction had 19 bases not matched to a gene; V was cut back by 4 bases and J by 9 bases. Germline CDR1 is SGHKS and CDR2 is YYEKEE (reference sequence). The CDR3 contains 18 residues. CDR3 amino acids: CASSQTWGNSGRAFEQFF. CDR3 sequence (DNA): TGTGCCAGCAGCCAGACCTGGGGGAACAGCGGGAGGGCCTTTGAGCAGTTCTTC.

This chain uses TRBV4-1 with TRBJ1-4, with a weak D call TRBD1 (6 bases). V was shortened by 2 bases and J by 10 bases, with 20 bases between the two germline ends. The CDR3 totals 16 residues. From germline, CDR1 is MGHRA and CDR2 YSYEKL. The CDR3 loop reads CASSQTQQGDLGKLFF. The DNA of the CDR3 is TGCGCCAGCAGCCAAACCCAACAGGGAGACCTCGGAAAACTGTTTTTT.

Comment on this clone: Other DNA sequences of this sample code for an identical CDR3. J is TRBJ2-3 and V is TRBV27; D is undetermined. The germline V and J ends were trimmed by 4 bases and 3 bases, with 2 bases remaining between them. The length of the CDR3 is 11 residues. Germline-derived CDR1 and CDR2 are MNHEY and SMNVEV (reference sequence). CDR3 amino acids: CASSSTDTQYF. For the CDR3, the DNA is TGTGCCAGCAGTTCAACAGATACGCAGTATTTT.